In its sample, the clone carrying this T cell receptor beta chain was seen a few times. From germline, CDR1 is GTSNPN and CDR2 SVGIG (reference sequence). The CDR3 spans 12 residues. V lost 2 bases and J 4 bases, leaving 8 bases between the germline ends. The sample is drawn from a study of T cell responses to AZD1222 COVID-19 vaccine. TCRdb keeps only in-frame clones here, not all; method: immunoSEQ multiplex PCR. The sample lists more than 100,000 clones, 75% to 95% seen once, with 1.5% to 2% in the top ten. The sequence was collected from an adult who received the AZD1222 COVID-19 vaccine. V and J are TRBV30 and TRBJ1-2, with unresolved D. Here the sequenced sample was peripheral blood, taken 28 days after the second AZD1222 dose. CDR3 sequence: CAWSMGSYGYTF. The CDR3 bases are TGTGCCTGGAGTATGGGGTCCTATGGCTACACCTTC.